This T cell receptor (beta chain) was sequenced in a study of cytomegalovirus exposure and HLA in healthy donors. Study findings and constraints: Upon later analysis, TCR association rates were observed to vary by HLA locus, being highest for DRB1 and lowest for HLA-C. Most of the TCR beta V segments (in an earlier analysis) were productive either about 87% or about 30% of the time. The study flagged roughly 160 TCR beta chains as cytomegalovirus-associated.

This CDR3 is built from 20 residues. CDR1 is LNHDA and CDR2 is SQIVND in the germline V gene (reference sequence). V lost 0 bases, J lost 2 bases, and 16 bases stayed unmatched. On this clone: Its specificity is not known.

The PCR was carried out with 60 Vbeta primers and 13 Jbeta primers. Here immunoSEQ multiplex PCR was the method, and the copy in TCRdb shows in-frame clones only, minus some. The table shows about 140,000 clones, with 65% to 85% occurring only once. Sequenced sample: PBMCs. The chain uses TRBV19 and TRBJ1-5, with 7 bases fitting TRBD1. This TCR was recovered from a woman between 40 and 50 years old in good health and CMV-seropositive. This chain's CDR3 is CASSIDLTGTSSAGNQPQHF. The DNA for the CDR3 is TGTGCCAGTAGTATAGATCTGACAGGGACTAGTTCGGCAGGCAATCAGCCCCAGCATTTT.